The 12 T cell receptor beta chains listed next were all sequenced from one sample in a study of T cells in Graves' hyperthyroidism and ophthalmopathy. From RNA transcripts, TCR beta CDR3 regions were amplified. The HTBI primer set served for first-round RT-PCR of the TCR CDR3. TCRdb re-called the multiplex PCR reads through MiXCR, storing one row per CDR3 protein. The sample holds under 700,000 distinct CDR3 sequences, around 17% seen once. The sequenced sample was blood. The receptor source for this set is a woman aged 18-29 years with Graves' hyperthyroidism.

This clonotype was counted at least ten times. V and J are TRBV3-1 and TRBJ2-1; TRBD2 aligns across 10 bases. The CDR3 totals 17 residues. Germline trimming cut 2 bases from V and 3 bases from J; bases unmatched to any gene: 7. From germline, CDR1 is LGHDT and CDR2 YNNKEL (reference sequence). The CDR3 is CASSQTSGTSDYNEQFF. In DNA form, the CDR3 reads TGTGCCAGCAGCCAAACTAGCGGGACTTCGGACTACAATGAGCAGTTCTTC.

In this sample, this clonotype turned up many times. The gene calls are TRBV20-1 and TRBJ2-5; D is possibly TRBD2 (5 bases). Trimming stripped 2 bases from V and 0 bases from J, with 10 bases between. CDR1 DFQATT and CDR2 SNEGSKA come from the germline V gene (reference sequence). This CDR3 has 14 amino acids. CDR3 DNA sequence: TGCAGTGCTAGATTCGTCGGGGACCAAGAGACCCAGTACTTC. Amino acid sequence: CSARFVGDQETQYF.

This clonotype is a singleton in its sample. Just one base apart from a much larger clone, this may be a read error. This chain's CDR3 is CAWSKRQGRSWGYGYTF. The CDR3 coding sequence is TGTGCCTGGAGTAAGAGACAGGGGCGTTCTTGGGGTTACGGCTACACCTTC. This chain links TRBV30 with TRBJ1-2; 8 nucleotides agree with TRBD1. Germline values: CDR1 GTSNPN, CDR2 SVGIG (reference sequence). J was trimmed by 8 bases and V by 2 bases; bases with no gene match: 19. The CDR3 is 17 amino acids.

This clonotype has ten or more counts. The chain joins TRBV28 to TRBJ2-1, with 9 bases fitting TRBD2. Germline V gene lookup returns CDR1 MDHEN and CDR2 SYDVKM. The junction had 16 bases not matched to a gene; V was cut back by 5 bases and J by 5 bases. There are 18 residues in the CDR3. The CDR3 coding sequence is TGTGCCAGCAGTCGAACCCCGCGACTAGCGGTAGTAGACAATGAGCAGTTCTTC. Protein product: CASSRTPRLAVVDNEQFF.

At least ten counts were recorded for this clonotype. V gene TRBV12-3 or TRBV12-4 combines with J gene TRBJ1-2, with 9 bases that match TRBD1. The CDR3 has 14 residues. The V and J ends lost 7 bases and 2 bases, in that order; junction bases with no gene match: 5. The CDR3 spells CASNSGQGNYGYTF. For the CDR3, the DNA is TGTGCCAGCAATTCGGGACAGGGAAACTATGGCTACACCTTC.

As concerns this clonotype: This may be a read error, as it is one base from a much larger clone. The CDR3 protein is CASGRGTLSTDTQYF. The CDR3 nucleotides read TGTGCCAGCGGCCGTGGGACTCTGAGCACAGATACGCAGTATTTT. V gene TRBV3-1 combines with J gene TRBJ2-3; TRBD2 might be the D (6 bases). The CDR3 contains 15 residues. CDR1 is LGHDT and CDR2 is YNNKEL in the germline V gene (reference sequence). V was clipped by 8 bases and J by 0 bases, with 15 bases between them.

Points on this clonotype: Just one base apart from a much larger clone, this may be a read error. This CDR3 reads CASSFGDKTNTEAFF. CDR3 DNA: TGTGCCAGCAGCTTCGGGGACAAGACGAACACTGAAGCTTTCTTT. This sequence joins TRBV5-6 and TRBJ1-1, with D possibly TRBD1 on 6 matching bases. Germline V lookup: CDR1 SGHDT, CDR2 YYEEEE. Trimming took 2 bases from V and 1 from J, leaving 12 bases between them. The CDR3 consists of 15 residues. Combining the CDR3 with reference TRBV5-6 and TRBJ1-1 gives the whole variable domain DAGVTQSPTHLIKTRGQQVTLRCSPKSGHDTVSWYQQALGQGPQFIFQYYEEEERQRGNFPDRFSGHQFPNYSSELNVNALLLGDSALYLCASSFGDKTNTEAFFGQGTRLTVV.

A single count supports this clonotype. CDR3 in amino acids: CASSFRPYGELFF. The CDR3 DNA reads TGTGCCAGCAGTTTCCGACCATACGGGGAGCTGTTTTTT. The J gene is TRBJ2-2, the V gene TRBV12-3 or TRBV12-4; no clear D gene. This CDR3 is 13 amino acids long. V was cut by 3 bases and J by 7 bases, with 9 bases left in between.

This clonotype has ten or more counts. The chain is built from TRBV30 and TRBJ1-3; D is unclear. The CDR3 has 11 residues. Looked up from germline, CDR1 is GTSNPN and CDR2 is SVGIG (reference sequence). Trimming removed 6 bases from V and 0 bases from J, with 3 bases in between. This CDR3 reads CACPSGNTIYF. The CDR3 nucleotides are TGTGCCTGTCCCTCTGGAAACACCATATATTTT.

This clonotype was counted only a few times. The chain combines TRBV3-1 with TRBJ2-7; 8 bases align to TRBD2. Germline V gene lookup returns CDR1 LGHDT and CDR2 YNNKEL (reference sequence). With 4 bases clipped from V and 6 bases from J, the junction kept 11 bases outside the gene matches. The CDR3 covers 15 residues. CDR3 nucleotides: TGTGCCAGCAGCCCCTATACTAGCGGAAGTTCCGAGCAGTACTTC. It yields the protein CASSPYTSGSSEQYF.

The chain joins TRBV29-1 to TRBJ2-3; 8 bases align to TRBD2. V shed 0 bases, J shed 0 bases, and the junction held 5 bases outside the gene matches. The CDR3 spans 16 residues. The germline V gene has CDR1 SQVTM and CDR2 ANQGSEA. The CDR3 DNA follows: TGCAGCGTTGAAGATCCCCCTAGCGGGAGCACAGATACGCAGTATTTT. Translation gives CSVEDPPSGSTDTQYF.

This clonotype was observed a few times. The rearrangement links TRBV10-3 to TRBJ1-3, with a possible D match to TRBD1 (5 bases). Germline values: CDR1 ENHRY, CDR2 SYGVKD. CDR3 length: 15 amino acids. The germline V and J ends were trimmed by 3 bases and 0 bases, with 9 bases remaining between them. The CDR3 nucleotides are TGTGCCATCAGTGATTGGGGACTCTCTGGAAACACCATATATTTT. Amino acids: CAISDWGLSGNTIYF.